A selection of T cell receptor beta chains follows, all from one sample in a study of cytotoxic CD8 clonotypes in ibrutinib-treated CLL. Sequencing used immunoSEQ multiplex PCR; TCRdb keeps in-frame clones, though not all of them. The sample yields approximately 150,000 clones, 88% seen once. The sequencing used PBMCs, collected at disease progression, from a patient treated with ibrutinib. The receptor set was obtained from a human donor with chronic lymphocytic leukemia. Each CDR3 is given with its conserved first and last residue. D genes are given only for firm matches. Clone size is shown for a subset of rows, as once, few, many or a class of expanded clone.

j_call clone_size d_call v_call cdr3_aa cdr3_nt
TRBJ2-1 . TRBD1 TRBV27 CASTDRGGYNSYNEQFF TGTGCCAGCACCGACAGGGGCGGGTACAACTCCTACAATGAGCAGTTCTTC
TRBJ1-1 once . TRBV9 CASSVTLLPVAFF TGTGCCAGCAGCGTAACACTGCTCCCCGTTGCTTTCTTT
TRBJ2-2 . TRBD1 TRBV4-3 CASRRQGHTGELFF TGCGCCAGCAGGCGACAGGGCCACACCGGGGAGCTGTTTTTT
TRBJ2-1 . . TRBV28 CASKIDSYNEQFF TGTGCCAGCAAGATTGACTCCTACAATGAGCAGTTCTTC
TRBJ1-1 . . TRBV6-1 CASREYTGQPEAFF TGTGCCAGCAGAGAATATACCGGACAGCCTGAAGCTTTCTTT
TRBJ1-1 . . TRBV6-5 CASARGTEAFF TGTGCCAGTGCCCGGGGCACTGAAGCTTTCTTT
TRBJ2-5 . . TRBV6-5 CASSSDRMGQETQYF TGTGCCAGCAGTTCCGACCGGATGGGCCAAGAGACCCAGTACTTC
TRBJ2-7 . TRBD1 TRBV7-9 CASSSGTDNYEQYF TGTGCCAGCAGTTCCGGGACAGACAACTACGAGCAGTACTTC
TRBJ1-1 . TRBD1 TRBV29-1 CSVSPSPGTGSGTEAFF TGCAGCGTTTCTCCAAGTCCCGGGACAGGGTCGGGGACTGAAGCTTTCTTT
TRBJ1-2 . . TRBV15 CATNRDYGVAYGYTF TGTGCCACCAACAGAGATTATGGCGTCGCCTATGGCTACACCTTC
TRBJ2-7 . . TRBV6-5 CASSYGGPNEQYF TGTGCCAGCAGTTACGGGGGACCCAACGAGCAGTACTTC
TRBJ1-2 . . TRBV30 CAWRDPPGARGYTF TGTGCCTGGAGGGACCCACCAGGGGCGCGAGGCTACACCTTC
TRBJ1-5 few . TRBV6-6 CASSPYSNSNQPQHF TGTGCCAGCAGTCCCTACTCGAATAGCAATCAGCCCCAGCATTTT
TRBJ2-5 . . TRBV6-5 CASSYDYRDSQETQYF TGTGCCAGCAGTTACGACTACCGGGACTCGCAAGAGACCCAGTACTTC
TRBJ2-3 . . TRBV15 CATSRGGLGSDTQYF TGTGCCACCAGCAGAGGAGGACTGGGCTCCGATACGCAGTATTTT
TRBJ2-7 few . TRBV7-2 CASRSSTYEQYF TGTGCCAGCAGATCTTCGACCTACGAGCAGTACTTC
TRBJ2-1 . . TRBV5-1 CASSFSYNEQFF TGCGCCAGCAGCTTTTCCTACAATGAGCAGTTCTTC
TRBJ2-3 . TRBD1 TRBV9 CASSETTGADTQYF TGTGCCAGCAGCGAGACGACAGGGGCAGATACGCAGTATTTT
TRBJ1-2 . TRBD1 TRBV15 CATSRDLGQGDGYTF TGTGCCACCAGCAGAGATCTGGGACAGGGGGACGGCTACACCTTC
TRBJ2-5 . . TRBV7-9 CASSLAISVYQETQYF TGTGCCAGCAGCTTAGCGATTAGCGTGTACCAAGAGACCCAGTACTTC
TRBJ2-3 . . TRBV12-5 CASGSGDAGIADTQYF TGTGCTAGTGGTTCCGGGGATGCGGGGATAGCAGATACGCAGTATTTT
TRBJ2-7 . . TRBV30 CAWSGAAYEQYF TGTGCCTGGAGTGGGGCAGCATACGAGCAGTACTTC
TRBJ2-7 . TRBD2 TRBV7-2 CASSATGLVHEQYF TGTGCCAGCAGCGCCACGGGACTAGTACACGAGCAGTACTTC
TRBJ2-5 . . TRBV6-1 CASSEGPAEETQYF TGTGCCAGCAGTGAGGGACCTGCGGAAGAGACCCAGTACTTC
TRBJ2-7 . TRBD1 TRBV27 CASSSSGTGIYEQYF TGTGCCAGCAGTTCCTCCGGGACAGGGATCTACGAGCAGTACTTC
TRBJ2-7 few TRBD2 TRBV9 CASSVGISGSLYEQYF TGTGCCAGCAGCGTCGGGATTAGCGGGAGTCTCTACGAGCAGTACTTC
TRBJ2-4 . . TRBV29-1 CSVGDVGGRGAKNIQYF TGCAGCGTTGGGGACGTGGGGGGAAGAGGGGCCAAAAACATTCAGTACTTC
TRBJ2-7 . . TRBV6-1 CASSLDRWGEQYF TGTGCCAGCAGTTTGGATCGGTGGGGCGAGCAGTACTTC
TRBJ2-7 . . TRBV5-1 CASRSVSYEQYF TGCGCCAGCAGATCTGTCTCATACGAGCAGTACTTC
TRBJ1-1 . TRBD1 TRBV30 CAWNRQGGGAEAFF TGTGCCTGGAACCGACAGGGGGGAGGCGCTGAAGCTTTCTTT
TRBJ2-1 . TRBD2 TRBV6-6 CASSYGTTRGDEQFF TGTGCCAGCAGTTACGGGACTACCCGAGGCGATGAGCAGTTCTTC
TRBJ1-1 . . TRBV5-1 CASSLAGVGTTIQNTEAFF TGCGCCAGCAGCTTGGCCGGAGTTGGGACAACTATCCAGAACACTGAAGCTTTCTTT
TRBJ1-5 . . TRBV7-6 CASSLEPRNQPQHF TGTGCCAGCAGCTTAGAGCCGCGCAATCAGCCCCAGCATTTT
TRBJ2-1 . TRBD2 TRBV9 CASSVTSGPNEQFF TGTGCCAGCAGCGTTACTAGCGGGCCGAATGAGCAGTTCTTC
TRBJ1-2 . . TRBV9 CASSVARDSYTF TGTGCCAGCAGCGTCGCCCGGGACAGCTACACCTTC
TRBJ1-4 . TRBD1 TRBV18 CASSQNPRTGTWEKLFF TGTGCCAGCTCACAGAACCCCCGGACAGGAACTTGGGAAAAACTGTTTTTT
TRBJ2-2 . TRBD2 TRBV25-1 CASSSSGSTGELFF TGTGCCAGCAGTTCAAGCGGGAGCACCGGGGAGCTGTTTTTT
TRBJ2-7 . TRBD1 TRBV18 CASSRQGAYEQYF TGTGCCAGCTCACGACAGGGGGCATACGAGCAGTACTTC
TRBJ2-5 . . TRBV6-5 CASSSGRGRETQYF TGTGCCAGCAGTTCCGGTAGGGGGAGAGAGACCCAGTACTTC
TRBJ1-5 . . TRBV15 CATSEGSNQPQHF TGTGCCACCAGCGAGGGATCCAATCAGCCCCAGCATTTT
TRBJ1-3 . TRBD1 TRBV25-1 CASSSWDSGFSGNTIYF TGTGCCAGCAGTTCCTGGGACAGTGGCTTTTCTGGAAACACCATATATTTT
TRBJ1-5 . . TRBV6-5 CASSSFVNQPQHF TGTGCCAGCAGCTCATTTGTGAATCAGCCCCAGCATTTT
TRBJ2-1 few . TRBV7-3 CASSATNHEQFF TGTGCCAGCAGCGCGACTAATCATGAGCAGTTCTTC
TRBJ2-1 . . TRBV5-8 CASSQELGRERGFGEQFF TGTGCCAGCAGTCAGGAGCTCGGACGGGAGCGAGGTTTTGGTGAGCAGTTCTTC
TRBJ2-7 . TRBD2 TRBV4-2 CASSRFGTSGYEQYF TGTGCCAGCAGCCGTTTTGGCACTAGCGGATACGAGCAGTACTTC
TRBJ1-3 . . TRBV28 CASSFGGVSGNTIYF TGTGCCAGCAGTTTTGGGGGGGTATCTGGAAACACCATATATTTT
TRBJ1-1 . . TRBV11-3 CASSHPTGFPDGHTEAFF TGTGCCAGCAGCCACCCAACAGGATTTCCCGATGGTCACACTGAAGCTTTCTTT
TRBJ1-4 . TRBD1 TRBV9 CASSVEGQGDEKLFF TGTGCCAGCAGCGTAGAGGGTCAGGGGGATGAAAAACTGTTTTTT
TRBJ2-5 . . TRBV5-1 CASSFRQWGEETQYF TGCGCCAGCAGCTTTAGACAGTGGGGGGAAGAGACCCAGTACTTC
TRBJ1-2 . . TRBV27 CASSSLGRGLGGYTF TGTGCCAGCAGTTCCCTCGGCAGGGGCTTAGGTGGCTACACCTTC
TRBJ2-7 . . TRBV30 CAWSVTGYEQYF TGTGCCTGGAGTGTAACAGGCTACGAGCAGTACTTC
TRBJ1-1 few . TRBV19 CASSIVWGTNTEAFF TGTGCCAGTAGTATAGTTTGGGGAACTAACACTGAAGCTTTCTTT